This T cell receptor (beta chain) stems from a study of T cell responses to AZD1222 COVID-19 vaccine. Findings and caveats of the study: Among AZD1222 vaccinees, only five or six were seropositive at baseline.

With respect to this clone: Its target is not known.

Sequencing was performed with immunoSEQ multiplex PCR; in TCRdb, only in-frame clones are kept and a portion is missing. The data hold fewer than 90,000 clones, with 85% to 90% observed a single time. The CDR3 sequence is 12 residues long. V was cut by 1 base and J by 7 bases, with 5 bases left in between. CDR1 and CDR2 (germline): LNHDA, SQIVND (reference sequence). Source: peripheral blood, taken 28 days after the second AZD1222 dose. The clonotype originates from an adult who received the AZD1222 COVID-19 vaccine. The gene calls are TRBV19 and TRBJ1-5; D is undetermined. CDR3 nucleotides: TGTGCCAGTAGTATAGTCAACCAGCCCCAGCATTTT. Translation gives CASSIVNQPQHF.